A selection of T cell receptor beta chains follows, all from one sample in a study of blood T cell repertoires in COVID-19. Profiled with immunoSEQ multiplex PCR; TCRdb holds only in-frame clones, not every one. The table has approximately 210,000 clones, more than 75% seen once. The source material was peripheral blood. The source is a human donor in a cohort sampled during active COVID-19. The CDR3 runs from the conserved cysteine through the conserved F or W. The order of the fields is J gene, V gene, CDR3 protein.

j_call: TRBJ2-1
v_call: TRBV7-9
cdr3_aa: CASSFRESYNEQFF

j_call: TRBJ2-5
v_call: TRBV7-6
cdr3_aa: CASSLVGVGETQYF

j_call: TRBJ1-2
v_call: TRBV19
cdr3_aa: CASSIDRTGGGDYGYTF

j_call: TRBJ2-1
v_call: TRBV18
cdr3_aa: CASSLRLNEQFF

j_call: TRBJ1-2
v_call: TRBV7-2
cdr3_aa: CASSFAGKDGYTF

j_call: TRBJ2-7
v_call: TRBV5-6
cdr3_aa: CASSLGATSYEQYF

j_call: TRBJ2-7
v_call: TRBV18
cdr3_aa: CASSMGSIALLSSYEQYF

j_call: TRBJ1-6
v_call: TRBV2
cdr3_aa: CASSVEDSYNSPLHF

j_call: TRBJ2-1
v_call: TRBV6-5
cdr3_aa: CASSYSSSGGRVEQFF

j_call: TRBJ1-1
v_call: TRBV5-1
cdr3_aa: CASSLSGPATEAFF

j_call: TRBJ2-1
v_call: TRBV4-2
cdr3_aa: CASSQDWSSYNEQFF

j_call: TRBJ1-2
v_call: TRBV11-2
cdr3_aa: CASSRDSHLGGYTF

j_call: TRBJ2-3
v_call: TRBV20-1
cdr3_aa: CSVSGLSTDTQYF

j_call: TRBJ2-1
v_call: TRBV12-5
cdr3_aa: CASGLWGYEQFF

j_call: TRBJ1-2
v_call: TRBV3-1/TRBV3-2
cdr3_aa: CASSQETGIGGYTF

j_call: TRBJ1-2
v_call: TRBV4-1
cdr3_aa: CASSQEQGAGVNYGYTF

j_call: TRBJ2-5
v_call: TRBV9
cdr3_aa: CASSVAAGGRSAETQYF

j_call: TRBJ2-1
v_call: TRBV10-3
cdr3_aa: CAISEIDSDNEQFF

j_call: TRBJ1-6
v_call: TRBV7-2
cdr3_aa: CASSLSLRTGVGSPLHF

j_call: TRBJ2-5
v_call: TRBV30
cdr3_aa: CAWALAGGIQETQYF

j_call: TRBJ2-1
v_call: TRBV6-2/TRBV6-3
cdr3_aa: CASSYTFGGGEQFF

j_call: TRBJ2-7
v_call: TRBV5-1
cdr3_aa: CASSLGGPVPTYEQYF

j_call: TRBJ2-2
v_call: TRBV18
cdr3_aa: CASSPLEGQGASIGELFF

j_call: TRBJ1-5
v_call: TRBV5-6
cdr3_aa: CASSLGTNNQPQHF

j_call: TRBJ2-4
v_call: TRBV4-3
cdr3_aa: CASSQASQGFGKNIQYF

j_call: TRBJ1-2
v_call: TRBV4-1
cdr3_aa: CASSQDPGTAYGYTF

j_call: TRBJ1-1
v_call: TRBV11-2
cdr3_aa: CASSSIGGTGTEAFF

j_call: TRBJ2-2
v_call: TRBV4-2
cdr3_aa: CASSQEGSGIPGELFF

j_call: TRBJ1-3
v_call: TRBV9
cdr3_aa: CASSSLPSSGNTIYF

j_call: TRBJ1-2
v_call: TRBV3-1/TRBV3-2
cdr3_aa: CASSQDPGYYGYTF

j_call: TRBJ2-7
v_call: TRBV7-9
cdr3_aa: CASSSGSGRYEQYF

j_call: TRBJ1-2
v_call: TRBV30
cdr3_aa: CAWSKSGAVPYGYTF

j_call: TRBJ1-1
v_call: TRBV6-4
cdr3_aa: CASSEAGGTEAFF

j_call: TRBJ2-7
v_call: TRBV10-3
cdr3_aa: CAISDTGAAEQYF

j_call: TRBJ2-5
v_call: TRBV11-2
cdr3_aa: CASSLGGQKVSQYF